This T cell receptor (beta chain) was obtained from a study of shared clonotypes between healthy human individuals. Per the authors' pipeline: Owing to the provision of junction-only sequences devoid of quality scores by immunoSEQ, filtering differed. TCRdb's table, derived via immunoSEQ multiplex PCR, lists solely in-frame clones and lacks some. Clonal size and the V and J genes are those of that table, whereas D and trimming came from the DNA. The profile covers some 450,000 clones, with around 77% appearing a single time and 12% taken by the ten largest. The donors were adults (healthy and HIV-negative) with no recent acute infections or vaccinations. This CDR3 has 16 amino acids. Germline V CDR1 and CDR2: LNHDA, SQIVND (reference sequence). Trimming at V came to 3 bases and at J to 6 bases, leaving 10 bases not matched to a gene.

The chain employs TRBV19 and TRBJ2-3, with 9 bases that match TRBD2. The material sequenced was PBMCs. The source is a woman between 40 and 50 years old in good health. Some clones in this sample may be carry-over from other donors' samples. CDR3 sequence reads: CASSIGLAGPSDTQYF. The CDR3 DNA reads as TGTGCCAGTAGTATCGGCCTAGCGGGACCCTCGGATACGCAGTATTTT.